These T cell receptor beta chains were read from a single sample in a study of T cells after posttransplantation cyclophosphamide. The assay was immunoSEQ multiplex PCR, and TCRdb's table has in-frame clones only and misses some. The record shows tens of thousands of clones for this sample, with no singletons present. Source material: PBMCs. The receptors shown here come from a man aged 35 to 55 in good health, CMV-negative, and a related stem cell transplant donor. Both conserved end residues are part of each CDR3. The D gene is left open where the match is weak. Size is stated for part of the rows, as once, few or many counts, or as a class when the clone is expanded.

J gene: TRBJ2-1; clone size: many; D gene: .; V gene: TRBV9; CDR3 protein: CASSVAGIGADEQFF; CDR3 DNA: TGTGCCAGCAGCGTAGCAGGGATCGGTGCGGATGAGCAGTTCTTC
J gene: TRBJ1-1; clone size: many; D gene: .; V gene: TRBV18; CDR3 protein: CASTSGGDTEAFF; CDR3 DNA: TGTGCCAGCACCTCGGGGGGCGACACTGAAGCTTTCTTT
J gene: TRBJ2-6; clone size: many; D gene: .; V gene: TRBV4-3; CDR3 protein: CASSQVPSLGANVLTF; CDR3 DNA: TGCGCCAGCAGCCAAGTCCCATCCCTAGGGGCCAACGTCCTGACTTTC
J gene: TRBJ2-1; clone size: many; D gene: .; V gene: TRBV5-1; CDR3 protein: CASSLGQEYNEQFF; CDR3 DNA: TGCGCCAGCAGCTTGGGACAGGAATACAATGAGCAGTTCTTC
J gene: TRBJ1-6; clone size: few; D gene: TRBD1; V gene: TRBV5-4; CDR3 protein: CASSFRDSNSPLHF; CDR3 DNA: TGTGCCAGCAGCTTCCGGGACAGTAATTCACCCCTCCACTTT
J gene: TRBJ2-2; clone size: many; D gene: .; V gene: TRBV7-6; CDR3 protein: CASSLVEGTNTGELFF; CDR3 DNA: TGTGCCAGCAGCTTAGTTGAGGGTACGAACACCGGGGAGCTGTTTTTT
J gene: TRBJ1-2; clone size: many; D gene: TRBD1; V gene: TRBV5-3; CDR3 protein: CARREGALGYTF; CDR3 DNA: TGTGCCAGACGGGAGGGGGCCTTGGGCTACACCTTC
J gene: TRBJ2-7; clone size: many; D gene: TRBD2; V gene: TRBV15; CDR3 protein: CATSRDPSGGARYEQYF; CDR3 DNA: TGTGCCACCAGCAGAGATCCTAGCGGGGGGGCTAGATACGAGCAGTACTTC
J gene: TRBJ1-2; clone size: .; D gene: TRBD1; V gene: TRBV6-5; CDR3 protein: CASSFGQGNYGYTF; CDR3 DNA: TGTGCCAGCAGTTTCGGACAGGGAAACTATGGCTACACCTTC
J gene: TRBJ2-5; clone size: few; D gene: TRBD2; V gene: TRBV14; CDR3 protein: CASSQGLGQRGSQETQYF; CDR3 DNA: TGTGCCAGCAGCCAAGGTCTGGGGCAGCGGGGGAGTCAAGAGACCCAGTACTTC
J gene: TRBJ2-3; clone size: many; D gene: TRBD2; V gene: TRBV10-3; CDR3 protein: CAISEPWTSGRTDTQYF; CDR3 DNA: TGTGCCATCAGTGAACCCTGGACTAGCGGGAGGACAGATACGCAGTATTTT
J gene: TRBJ2-1; clone size: few; D gene: TRBD2; V gene: TRBV30; CDR3 protein: CAWRFYEGRALSNEQFF; CDR3 DNA: TGTGCCTGGAGATTTTATGAAGGGAGGGCCCTCTCCAATGAGCAGTTCTTC
J gene: TRBJ1-5; clone size: .; D gene: TRBD1; V gene: TRBV11-2; CDR3 protein: CASSPGTGPLQPQHF; CDR3 DNA: TGTGCCAGCAGCCCAGGGACAGGGCCATTACAGCCCCAGCATTTT
J gene: TRBJ2-3; clone size: many; D gene: .; V gene: TRBV4-1; CDR3 protein: CASSQEGAPTDTQYF; CDR3 DNA: TGCGCCAGCAGCCAAGAGGGGGCCCCCACAGATACGCAGTATTTT
J gene: TRBJ1-4; clone size: many; D gene: TRBD1; V gene: TRBV29-1; CDR3 protein: CSAGDSEKLFF; CDR3 DNA: TGCAGCGCCGGGGACAGCGAAAAACTGTTTTTT
J gene: TRBJ2-3; clone size: many; D gene: TRBD2; V gene: TRBV19; CDR3 protein: CASSINGGAQNTQYF; CDR3 DNA: TGTGCCAGTAGTATAAACGGGGGGGCACAGAACACGCAGTATTTT
J gene: TRBJ2-1; clone size: .; D gene: .; V gene: TRBV11-3; CDR3 protein: CASSLEADAGDEQFF; CDR3 DNA: TGTGCCAGCAGCTTAGAAGCGGATGCCGGCGATGAGCAGTTCTTC
J gene: TRBJ1-6; clone size: many; D gene: TRBD1; V gene: TRBV2; CDR3 protein: CASSEARGPYNSPLHF; CDR3 DNA: TGTGCCAGCAGTGAGGCCAGGGGGCCTTATAATTCACCCCTCCACTTT
J gene: TRBJ2-2; clone size: many; D gene: TRBD2; V gene: TRBV19; CDR3 protein: CASSSSGGAAGELFF; CDR3 DNA: TGTGCCAGTAGTAGTAGCGGGGGGGCCGCCGGGGAGCTGTTTTTT
J gene: TRBJ2-2; clone size: many; D gene: TRBD1; V gene: TRBV5-1; CDR3 protein: CASSKTGGSTGELFF; CDR3 DNA: TGCGCCAGCAGCAAGACAGGGGGATCCACCGGGGAGCTGTTTTTT
J gene: TRBJ2-2; clone size: many; D gene: TRBD2; V gene: TRBV9; CDR3 protein: CASTPSGGVDTGELFF; CDR3 DNA: TGTGCCAGCACTCCCAGCGGGGGGGTCGACACCGGGGAGCTGTTTTTT
J gene: TRBJ1-1; clone size: many; D gene: .; V gene: TRBV5-1; CDR3 protein: CASSLERDTEAFF; CDR3 DNA: TGCGCCAGCAGCTTGGAGAGGGACACTGAAGCTTTCTTT
J gene: TRBJ2-1; clone size: many; D gene: .; V gene: TRBV7-9; CDR3 protein: CASSLAGGNEQFF; CDR3 DNA: TGTGCCAGCAGCTTAGCCGGCGGCAATGAGCAGTTCTTC
J gene: TRBJ2-5; clone size: few; D gene: .; V gene: TRBV2; CDR3 protein: CATERSTGETQYF; CDR3 DNA: TGTGCCACCGAGAGGAGCACCGGGGAGACCCAGTACTTC
J gene: TRBJ1-1; clone size: many; D gene: TRBD1; V gene: TRBV28; CDR3 protein: CASSPYTGDTEAFF; CDR3 DNA: TGTGCCAGCAGTCCCTATACAGGGGACACTGAAGCTTTCTTT
J gene: TRBJ2-3; clone size: few; D gene: .; V gene: TRBV6-1; CDR3 protein: CASAGLSDTQYF; CDR3 DNA: TGTGCCAGCGCGGGGCTGTCAGATACGCAGTATTTT
J gene: TRBJ1-2; clone size: many; D gene: .; V gene: TRBV6-1; CDR3 protein: CASSELTVRHF; CDR3 DNA: TGTGCCAGCAGTGAATTGACAGTCCGACACTTC
J gene: TRBJ2-1; clone size: many; D gene: TRBD2; V gene: TRBV10-3; CDR3 protein: CAISDQRDSNEQFF; CDR3 DNA: TGTGCCATCAGTGACCAGCGGGATAGCAATGAGCAGTTCTTC
J gene: TRBJ2-5; clone size: many; D gene: TRBD2; V gene: TRBV4-3; CDR3 protein: CASSQGSGGQETQYF; CDR3 DNA: TGCGCCAGCAGCCAAGGTAGCGGGGGCCAAGAGACCCAGTACTTC
J gene: TRBJ2-2; clone size: many; D gene: .; V gene: TRBV5-1; CDR3 protein: CASSGAGGGELFF; CDR3 DNA: TGCGCCAGTTCGGGAGCCGGAGGCGGGGAGCTGTTTTTT